What follows are 25 T cell receptor beta chains derived from one specimen sequenced in a study of blood T cell repertoires in COVID-19. Only in-frame clones appear in the TCRdb table, and some are missing; sequencing was by immunoSEQ multiplex PCR. The table includes 100,000 or so clones, roughly 76% detected once. Input material: peripheral blood. The receptors were sampled from a woman in her sixties or seventies with acute or convalescent COVID-19.

The chain couples TRBV6-1 to TRBJ2-3; perhaps TRBD2 as D (5 bases). Germline lookup yields CDR1 MNHNS and CDR2 SASEGT. The V end lost 3 bases, the J end lost 7 bases, and 8 bases lay between the germline ends. The CDR3 runs to 12 residues. CDR3 nucleotide sequence: TGTGCCAGCAGTGATGGCGGGCATACGCAGTATTTT. The encoded protein is CASSDGGHTQYF.

The CDR3 sequence: CASSPSGTFQPQHF. CDR3 nucleotide sequence: TGTGCCAGCAGCCCCTCCGGGACATTTCAGCCCCAGCATTTT. The chain is built from TRBV6-2 or TRBV6-3 and TRBJ1-5; the D gene is possibly TRBD1 (6 bases). The CDR3 is 14 residues long. Trimming took off 6 bases at V and 6 bases at J, with 15 bases between the two ends. Per germline, CDR1 MNHEY and CDR2 SVGEGT.

The CDR3 protein is CASSKTGHNYEQYF. In DNA form, the CDR3 reads TGCGCCAGCAGCAAGACGGGACACAACTACGAGCAGTACTTC. V and J are TRBV5-1 and TRBJ2-7, with D possibly matching TRBD1 (6 bases). Trimming stripped 4 bases from V and 3 bases from J, with 14 bases between. Per germline, CDR1 SGHRS and CDR2 YFSETQ. The CDR3 has 14 amino acids.

The chain links TRBV19 to TRBJ1-6, with D maybe TRBD1 (6 bases). The CDR3 loop spans 14 amino acids. Germline V gene sequence: CDR1 LNHDA, CDR2 SQIVND (reference sequence). V gave up 4 bases and J gave up 10 bases, with 14 bases separating them. This CDR3 reads CASSTTGPGSPLHF. CDR3 sequence (DNA): TGTGCCAGTAGTACGACAGGTCCAGGGTCACCCCTCCACTTT.

This clone was seen a handful of times. The chain employs TRBV12-3 or TRBV12-4 and TRBJ2-5, with D possibly being TRBD2 (5 bases). The CDR3 is 13 amino acids. The V end lost 1 base, the J end lost 9 bases, and 12 bases lay between the germline ends. The CDR3 region has the DNA TGTGCCAGCAGTTTAGGTCCCCGGCGGGCCCAGTACTTC. Protein sequence: CASSLGPRRAQYF.

The chain combines TRBV9 with TRBJ1-2; D remains ambiguous. Trimming stripped 3 bases from V and 3 bases from J, with 21 bases between. CDR3 length: 17 amino acids. The germline CDR1 and CDR2 sequences are SGDLS and YYNGEE. The CDR3 sequence is CASSESPTHVSDYGYTF. The CDR3 DNA follows: TGTGCCAGCAGCGAGAGCCCAACTCATGTGTCGGACTATGGCTACACCTTC.

The chain combines TRBV7-2 with TRBJ1-2; no definite D call. Germline CDR1 and CDR2: SGHTA and FQGNSA. Between the trimmed V and J ends, which lost 5 bases and 2 bases, there was a span of 15 bases. The CDR3 has 15 amino acids. DNA of the CDR3: TGTGCCAGCAGCCCGTCGGGAGCCTTGAACTATGGCTACACCTTC. Its protein product is CASSPSGALNYGYTF.

The chain is built from TRBV19 and TRBJ1-5; 9 positions match TRBD1. Germline CDR1 is LNHDA and CDR2 is SQIVND (reference sequence). The ends lost 3 bases at V and 0 bases at J; junction bases unmatched: 15. This CDR3 spans 20 amino acids. CDR3 in amino acids: CASSMDARTGVFYSNQPQHF. The CDR3 DNA reads as TGTGCCAGTAGTATGGACGCGAGGACAGGGGTCTTTTATAGCAATCAGCCCCAGCATTTT.

The sample holds one count of this clone. The chain employs TRBV19 and TRBJ2-7; a possible D gene is TRBD2 (6 bases). In germline, CDR1 is LNHDA, CDR2 SQIVND (reference sequence). Trimming took 1 base from V and 1 from J, leaving 8 bases between them. The CDR3 spans 14 residues. The CDR3 nucleotides are TGTGCCAGTAGTATAGGAGGGACTTCCTACGAGCAGTACTTC. It translates to CASSIGGTSYEQYF. Filled out from reference TRBV19 and TRBJ2-7, the complete variable domain reads DGGITQSPKYLFRKEGQNVTLSCEQNLNHDAMYWYRQDPGQGLRLIYYSQIVNDFQKGDIAEGYSVSREKKESFPLTVTSAQKNPTAFYLCASSIGGTSYEQYFGPGTRLTVT.

The CDR3 loop reads CASSQSLGRGSDGYTF. CDR3 in DNA: TGCGCCAGCAGCCAAAGCCTGGGCAGGGGGTCGGATGGCTACACCTTC. The chain couples TRBV4-3 to TRBJ1-2, with 7 positions matching TRBD1. Germline V gives CDR1 LGHNA, CDR2 YSLEER. This CDR3 comprises 16 residues. J lost 6 bases, V lost 2 bases, and 12 bases had no gene match.

The count of this clone is one. The CDR3 bases are TGTGCCATCAGTGAGTCGGGGGCCGCGTTGCCCTACGAGCAGTACTTC. It is translated as CAISESGAALPYEQYF. The V and J genes are TRBV10-3 and TRBJ2-7, with D tentatively TRBD1 (6 bases). Trimming took 0 bases from V and 2 from J, leaving 14 bases between them. Germline V gives CDR1 ENHRY, CDR2 SYGVKD. The CDR3 has 16 amino acids.

This chain connects TRBV7-3 to TRBJ2-1; 7 bases are a match to TRBD1. Germline V lookup: CDR1 SGHTA, CDR2 FQGTGA. The CDR3 spans 15 residues. V trimming: 5 bases; J trimming: 6 bases; junction bases outside the gene matches: 10. CDR3 region: CASSLRQGASNEQFF. CDR3 DNA sequence: TGTGCCAGCAGCCTCCGACAGGGTGCGAGCAATGAGCAGTTCTTC.

The chain employs TRBV28 and TRBJ2-7; 15 bases map to TRBD2. Unmatched junction bases numbered 9, after V lost 6 bases and J lost 12 bases. CDR3 length equals 14 residues. The germline CDR1 and CDR2 sequences are MDHEN and SYDVKM. The CDR3 region is CASSPRTSGRAGYF. The CDR3 DNA reads TGTGCCAGCAGCCCCCGGACTAGCGGGAGGGCCGGGTACTTC.

The chain recombines TRBV9 with TRBJ2-5; no definite D call. V lost 0 bases and J 4 bases, leaving 10 bases between the germline ends. CDR1 SGDLS and CDR2 YYNGEE come from the germline V gene. The CDR3 extends over 14 amino acids. The CDR3 protein is CASSVDVSRETQYF. CDR3 coding DNA: TGTGCCAGCAGCGTAGATGTGAGTCGAGAGACCCAGTACTTC.

The gene calls are TRBV4-3 and TRBJ2-2; 9 bases fit TRBD1. Germline CDR1 reads LGHNA; CDR2 reads YSLEER. The junction had 3 bases not matched to a gene; V was cut back by 0 bases and J by 4 bases. The CDR3 extends over 16 amino acids. CDR3 sequence (DNA): TGCGCCAGCAGCCAAGAGACAGGGGGGGGCACCGGGGAGCTGTTTTTT. Amino acids: CASSQETGGGTGELFF.

This clone occurred a few times. The chain employs TRBV7-2 and TRBJ1-2; 10 positions agree with TRBD1. Germline CDR1 SGHTA, CDR2 FQGNSA. This CDR3 contains 14 residues. The V segment lost 5 bases and the J segment 4 bases; nucleotides outside the gene matches: 4. CDR3 residues: CASSTGQGVYGYTF. CDR3 in DNA: TGTGCCAGCAGCACCGGACAGGGGGTCTATGGCTACACCTTC. The whole variable domain, remainder taken from reference TRBV7-2 and TRBJ1-2, is GAGVSQSPSNKVTEKGKDVELRCDPISGHTALYWYRQSLGQGLEFLIYFQGNSAPDKSGLPSDRFSAERTGGSVSTLTIQRTQQEDSAVYLCASSTGQGVYGYTFGSGTRLTVV.

The V and J genes are TRBV19 and TRBJ2-1; no firm D call. The CDR3 is made up of 12 amino acids. The germline V gene encodes CDR1 LNHDA and CDR2 SQIVND (reference sequence). V gave up 3 bases and J gave up 4 bases, with 4 bases separating them. The CDR3 loop reads CASSMTYNEQFF. As DNA, the CDR3 is TGTGCCAGTAGTATGACTTACAATGAGCAGTTCTTC.

CDR3 in amino acids: CASRGDRDTEAFF. In DNA, the CDR3 is TGTGCCAGCAGGGGGGACAGGGACACTGAAGCTTTCTTT. The gene calls are TRBV14 and TRBJ1-1; 9 bases align to TRBD1. The V gene's germline CDR1 is SGHDN and CDR2 FVKESK. The CDR3 is made up of 13 amino acids. Losses at the gene ends were 6 bases for V and 3 bases for J; bases not matched to a gene: 2.

The genes are TRBV5-4 and TRBJ2-5, with TRBD2 matching over 8 bases. V gave up 7 bases and J gave up 5 bases; unmatched junction bases: 13. The CDR3 extends over 15 amino acids. CDR1 SGHNT and CDR2 YYREEE come from the germline V gene (reference sequence). The CDR3: CASRRTSGRGETQYF. Written as DNA, the CDR3 is TGTGCCAGCCGACGCACTAGCGGCCGAGGGGAGACCCAGTACTTC.

The chain combines TRBV5-1 with TRBJ1-1, with 10 bases fitting TRBD1. Per the germline V gene, CDR1 is SGHRS and CDR2 is YFSETQ. J was trimmed by 6 bases and V by 4 bases; bases with no gene match: 9. The CDR3 covers 15 residues. CDR3: CASSPRQGAGAEAFF. CDR3 nucleotide sequence: TGCGCCAGCAGCCCACGACAGGGGGCGGGAGCTGAAGCTTTCTTT.

This clone appeared a few times. Other nucleotide sequences in the sample specify the same CDR3. This chain links TRBV6-2 or TRBV6-3 with TRBJ1-1; 8 nucleotides align to TRBD1. The V gene's germline CDR1 is MNHEY and CDR2 SVGEGT. The CDR3 extends over 12 amino acids. Germline trimming cut 3 bases from V and 8 bases from J; bases unmatched to any gene: 2. The CDR3 DNA reads TGTGCCAGCAGTTATGGGACAGGCGAAGCTTTCTTT. This translates into CASSYGTGEAFF.

This clone appeared once. DNA for the CDR3: TGTGCCAGCAGTTGGGGGACTAGCGGACTTAACACCGGGGAGCTGTTTTTT. This codes for CASSWGTSGLNTGELFF. V and J are TRBV6-2 or TRBV6-3 and TRBJ2-2; 11 nucleotides match TRBD2. CDR1 is MNHEY and CDR2 is SVGEGT in the germline V gene. With V trimmed by 4 bases and J by 2 bases, 6 bases remained unmatched. CDR3 length equals 17 residues.

The genes are TRBV28 and TRBJ1-1; D remains unclear. The germline CDR1 and CDR2 sequences are MDHEN and SYDVKM. CDR3 length: 17 amino acids. V gave up 8 bases and J gave up 1 base, with 23 bases separating them. The CDR3, as DNA: TGTGCCAGCGGCGAGTTTAGGCTAACCGGGAAGAACACTGAAGCTTTCTTT. Its translation: CASGEFRLTGKNTEAFF.

The chain uses TRBV2 and TRBJ2-7, with 9 bases identical to TRBD2. The germline CDR1 and CDR2 sequences are SNHLY and FYNNEI. V shed 2 bases and J 7 bases; nucleotides not matched to a gene: 9. The CDR3 is 15 amino acids. The CDR3 DNA reads TGTGCCAGCAGTGAATGGGAGCGGGGGGCCTTTGAGCAGTACTTC. Translation: CASSEWERGAFEQYF.

The chain carries TRBV3-1 (or the pseudogene TRBV3-2) and TRBJ2-1, with TRBD2 matching 11 bases. Trimming removed 1 base from V and 4 bases from J; junction bases left unmatched: 3. Germline values: CDR1 LGHDT, CDR2 YNNKEL (reference sequence). This CDR3 has 16 amino acids. DNA of the CDR3: TGTGCCAGCAGCCAAGCTAGCGGGAGGACGTACAATGAGCAGTTCTTC. It encodes CASSQASGRTYNEQFF.